This record covers a single TCR beta chain. The antigen is not known. Germline values: CDR1 SGHDN, CDR2 FVKESK. V shed 8 bases and J 0 bases; nucleotides not matched to a gene: 6. This CDR3 comprises 15 residues. The data stem from a study of Ad26.COV2.S vaccination and SARS-CoV-2 variants. As for the study in general: As a participant in COV1001, the donor was in the Ad26.COV2.S trial arm.

Stated treatment: about 20 received Ad26.COV2.S at low or high dose, single or two shots; 5 received placebo; per-sample allocation not given. The samples were gathered on day 63 after the first injection of vaccine or placebo. Clones were read by immunoSEQ multiplex PCR, and TCRdb kept only the in-frame ones, dropping some. The sample consists of roughly 500,000 clones, approximately 90% of them appearing once. Findings of the study overall: Measurement of non-spike TCR breadth gave similar results in vaccine and placebo recipients. Reportedly, spike-specific CD8+ and CD4+ T cell responses achieved substantial breadth once vaccination had taken place.

The sample here was peripheral blood, taken in a trial of Ad26.COV2.S vaccine versus placebo. The sequence derives from a person between 18 and 65 years old who received the Ad26.COV2.S COVID-19 vaccine or a placebo. The chain combines TRBV14 with TRBJ2-1, with 8 bases aligning to TRBD1. The CDR3 protein is CASRPGQGSYNEQFF. The CDR3 nucleotides read TGTGCCAGCCGACCCGGACAGGGCTCCTACAATGAGCAGTTCTTC.